Listed here are 2 T cell receptor beta chains from one sample, sequenced in a study of identical twins. TCRdb fed the 5' RACE reads into MiXCR, producing one record per CDR3 protein. The data contain 550,000 to 700,000 distinct CDR3 sequences, 21% of them singletons. These data were likewise used in another study, on T cells expressing NK-cell markers.

Sequencing was carried out using PBMCs. The receptors come from a woman under 30 in good health.

This clonotype was recorded a few times. The chain employs TRBV7-2 and TRBJ1-5; a possible D gene is TRBD1 (6 bases). The CDR3 runs 14 residues. CDR1 and CDR2 (germline): SGHTA, FQGNSA. Between the trimmed V and J ends, which lost 4 bases and 6 bases, there was a span of 13 bases. CDR3 protein: CASSSTGFGQPQHF. CDR3 DNA: TGTGCCAGCAGCTCAACAGGGTTTGGTCAGCCCCAGCATTTT. The full variable domain, in which reference TRBV7-2 and TRBJ1-5 provide the parts outside the CDR3, is GAGVSQSPSNKVTEKGKDVELRCDPISGHTALYWYRQSLGQGLEFLIYFQGNSAPDKSGLPSDRFSAERTGGSVSTLTIQRTQQEDSAVYLCASSSTGFGQPQHFGDGTRLSIL.

This rearrangement joins TRBV20-1 to TRBJ1-2; 9 bases are shared with TRBD1. Germline trimming cut 5 bases from V and 4 bases from J; bases unmatched to any gene: 14. Germline CDR1 DFQATT, CDR2 SNEGSKA (reference sequence). CDR3 length: 16 residues. Here the CDR3 reads CSALASSGTGIYGYTF. The CDR3 DNA sequence: TGCAGTGCTTTGGCTTCTTCCGGGACAGGGATCTATGGCTACACCTTC.